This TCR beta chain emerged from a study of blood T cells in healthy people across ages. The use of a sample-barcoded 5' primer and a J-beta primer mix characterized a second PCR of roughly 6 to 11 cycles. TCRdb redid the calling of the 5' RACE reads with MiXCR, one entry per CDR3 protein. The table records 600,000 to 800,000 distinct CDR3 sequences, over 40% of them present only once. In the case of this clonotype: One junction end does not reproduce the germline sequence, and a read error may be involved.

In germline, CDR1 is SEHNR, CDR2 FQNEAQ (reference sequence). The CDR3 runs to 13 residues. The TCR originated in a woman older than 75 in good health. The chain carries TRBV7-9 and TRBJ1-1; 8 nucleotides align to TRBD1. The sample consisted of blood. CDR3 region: CAGSLGQEAEAFF. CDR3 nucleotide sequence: TGTGCCGGCAGCTTGGGACAGGAGGCTGAAGCTTTCTTT.